Each of the 14 T cell receptor beta chains below was sequenced from the same sample in a study of T cell responses to AZD1222 COVID-19 vaccine. Repertoires were generated with immunoSEQ multiplex PCR, while TCRdb's copy carries only in-frame clones and drops some. The sample lists 250,000 or so clones, approximately 93% occurring once. The sequenced sample was peripheral blood, obtained on day 0 of AZD1222 vaccination. Receptor source: an adult in good health.

This clone was counted a single time. CDR3 region: CASTLGLDPYEQYF. The CDR3 coding sequence is TGTGCCAGCACTTTGGGGCTCGACCCCTACGAGCAGTACTTC. The rearrangement links TRBV7-2 to TRBJ2-7; D is possibly TRBD1 (5 bases). Germline CDR1 and CDR2: SGHTA and FQGNSA. Deletions cut 7 bases from V and 2 bases from J, with 15 bases between. This CDR3 has 14 amino acids.

J is TRBJ1-2 and V is TRBV2, with TRBD1 identical over 7 bases. Trimming at V came to 8 bases and at J to 4 bases, leaving 7 bases not matched to a gene. Germline loops: CDR1 SNHLY, CDR2 FYNNEI. The CDR3 has 13 amino acids. The CDR3 sequence is CASETGTTYGYTF. The CDR3 region has the DNA TGTGCCAGCGAGACAGGGACCACCTATGGCTACACCTTC.

CDR3: CASSHGTAGDYEQYF. In DNA form, the CDR3 reads TGTGCCAGCAGCCACGGGACAGCTGGGGACTACGAGCAGTACTTC. The chain has TRBV3-1 (or the pseudogene TRBV3-2) and TRBJ2-7; 7 bases align to TRBD1. The CDR3 sequence is 15 residues long. The germline V gene encodes CDR1 LGHDT and CDR2 YNNKEL (reference sequence). Germline trimming cut 3 bases from V and 3 bases from J; bases unmatched to any gene: 8.

This clone occurred a few times. The chain recombines TRBV14 with TRBJ2-1; TRBD2 agrees at 9 bases. Germline V gives CDR1 SGHDN, CDR2 FVKESK. The trim removed 4 bases at V and 4 bases at J, leaving 14 bases unmatched. CDR3 length equals 18 residues. DNA of the CDR3: TGTGCCAGCAGCCCAGGCCAGGGTGTAGCGGGGGTGTACAATGAGCAGTTCTTC. This sequence encodes CASSPGQGVAGVYNEQFF. Full variable domain (outside the CDR3, taken from reference TRBV14 and TRBJ2-1): EAGVTQFPSHSVIEKGQTVTLRCDPISGHDNLYWYRRVMGKEIKFLLHFVKESKQDESGMPNNRFLAERTGGTYSTLKVQPAELEDSGVYFCASSPGQGVAGVYNEQFFGPGTRLTVL.

The V gene is TRBV6-5, the J gene TRBJ2-7, with TRBD2 as a possible D gene (6 bases). V dropped 7 bases and J dropped 4 bases, with 14 bases sitting between them. Germline CDR1 is MNHEY and CDR2 is SVGAGI. The CDR3 has 13 residues. The CDR3 is CASNIGAGYEQYF. The CDR3 region has the DNA TGTGCCAGCAATATTGGCGCGGGGTACGAGCAGTACTTC.

The chain links TRBV13 to TRBJ1-1; perhaps TRBD1 as D (5 bases). CDR1 and CDR2 from the germline V gene are PRHDT and FYEKMQ (reference sequence). The length of the CDR3 is 14 residues. Deletions cut 3 bases from V and 1 base from J, with 9 bases between. The CDR3 loop reads CASSFGGGNTEAFF. As DNA, the CDR3 is TGTGCCAGCAGCTTTGGGGGTGGGAACACTGAAGCTTTCTTT.

The chain is built from TRBV10-2 and TRBJ2-7; TRBD2 agrees at 11 bases. The CDR3 spans 14 residues. CDR1 and CDR2 from the germline V gene are WSHSY and SAAADI. Trimming cost V 8 bases and J 2 bases; bases outside gene matches: 5. The CDR3 is CASSLLAGAYEQYF. For the CDR3, the DNA is TGCGCCAGCTCCCTACTAGCGGGGGCCTACGAGCAGTACTTC.

This chain uses TRBV19 with TRBJ2-7, with 9 bases aligning to TRBD1. J was trimmed by 4 bases and V by 1 base; bases with no gene match: 2. CDR3 size: 14 residues. Per the germline V gene, CDR1 is LNHDA and CDR2 is SQIVND (reference sequence). The CDR3 region is CASSIGTGVYEQYF. The CDR3 nucleotides read TGTGCCAGTAGTATAGGGACAGGGGTATACGAGCAGTACTTC. Using reference TRBV19 and TRBJ2-7 for the parts outside the CDR3, the full variable domain is DGGITQSPKYLFRKEGQNVTLSCEQNLNHDAMYWYRQDPGQGLRLIYYSQIVNDFQKGDIAEGYSVSREKKESFPLTVTSAQKNPTAFYLCASSIGTGVYEQYFGPGTRLTVT.

J is TRBJ2-7 and V is TRBV7-9; perhaps TRBD1 as D (5 bases). There are 13 residues in the CDR3. CDR1 and CDR2 from the germline V gene are SEHNR and FQNEAQ (reference sequence). Trimming removed 5 bases from V and 3 bases from J, with 11 bases in between. For the CDR3, the DNA is TGTGCCAGCAGCAGACAGCGTGGCTACGAGCAGTACTTC. Translating gives CASSRQRGYEQYF.

This clone was recorded a few times. The chain uses TRBV4-1 and TRBJ2-1, with D perhaps matching TRBD1 or TRBD2 (6 bases each). The V end lost 1 base, the J end lost 8 bases, and 24 bases lay between the germline ends. Looked up from germline, CDR1 is MGHRA and CDR2 is YSYEKL. This CDR3 region has 18 residues. The CDR3, as DNA: TGCGCCAGCAGCCAAGGCCTCTTGCGGGACACCCGGAAGGATGAGCAGTTCTTC. Amino acids: CASSQGLLRDTRKDEQFF.

This chain links TRBV21-1 with TRBJ2-7; the DNA was not used to check the table's D call, TRBD1. TRBV21-1 represents a pseudogene. The CDR3 contains 14 residues. CDR3 loop: CASSSRDRESEQYF. The CDR3 bases are TGTGCCAGCAGCTCCCGGGACAGGGAGTCCGAGCAGTACTTC.

The chain employs TRBV10-3 and TRBJ1-6; no definite D call. Germline assignment: CDR1 ENHRY and CDR2 SYGVKD. Trimming shortened V by 0 bases and J by 10 bases, and 13 bases separated the two germline ends. The CDR3 contains 15 residues. The CDR3 spells CAISESGMGGSPLHF. CDR3 sequence (DNA): TGTGCCATCAGTGAGTCGGGTATGGGAGGGTCACCCCTCCACTTT.

V is TRBV2 and J is TRBJ1-1; a weak D match, TRBD1 (6 bases). The germline CDR1 and CDR2 sequences are SNHLY and FYNNEI. The CDR3 is made up of 13 amino acids. V lost 7 bases and J 5 bases, leaving 14 bases between the germline ends. The CDR3 sequence: CASNGQGRTEAFF. The CDR3 bases are TGTGCCAGCAACGGGCAGGGGAGGACTGAAGCTTTCTTT.

The rearrangement links TRBV15 to TRBJ1-1, with TRBD1 as a possible D gene (6 bases). CDR3 length: 13 amino acids. Germline CDR1 and CDR2: LNHNV and YYDKDF (reference sequence). Between the trimmed V and J ends, which lost 10 bases and 1 base, there was a span of 13 bases. The CDR3 loop reads CAIRQQGNTEAFF. The CDR3 nucleotides are TGTGCCATCCGACAACAGGGGAACACTGAAGCTTTCTTT.